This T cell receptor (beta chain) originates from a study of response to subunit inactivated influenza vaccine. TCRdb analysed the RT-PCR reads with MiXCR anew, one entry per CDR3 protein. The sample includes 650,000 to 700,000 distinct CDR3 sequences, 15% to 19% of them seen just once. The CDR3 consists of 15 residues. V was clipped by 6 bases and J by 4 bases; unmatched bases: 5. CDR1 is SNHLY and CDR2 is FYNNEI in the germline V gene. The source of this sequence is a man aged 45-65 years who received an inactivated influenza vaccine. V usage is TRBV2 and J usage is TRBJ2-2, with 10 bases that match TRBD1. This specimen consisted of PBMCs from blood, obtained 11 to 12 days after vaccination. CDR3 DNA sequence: TGTGCCAGCAGGTCACGGGACAGGGGCACCGGGGAGCTGTTTTTT. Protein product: CASRSRDRGTGELFF.